Below, one T cell receptor (beta chain) is given with its context. This clone was detected once. Its recognized antigen is unknown. No quality values exist for individual bases; no much larger clone is one base distant. The donors belonged to the validation cohort of 90 to 150 subjects, which was separate from the 666-subject first cohort. The data belong to a study of cytomegalovirus exposure and HLA in healthy donors (dated by TCRdb to 2016 to 2017). As for the study more broadly: According to a later analysis, one platform produced both the roughly 120 validation repertoires and the 666 repertoires of the first cohort. A separate validation cohort of roughly 110 different subjects was used in addition to the roughly 620-subject first cohort. To predict cytomegalovirus infection status, the study combined high-throughput TCR immunosequencing, statistical association of individual TCRs with disease status, and machine learning. The study aimed to test whether cataloging public T cell receptors could reveal signatures of past pathogen exposure.

Study-wide conclusions, independent of this receptor: While some public TCRs were present in many individuals, most TCR sequences turned up only very rarely across donors. It was suggested by the authors that the approach could potentially be generalized to other disease states and immunological phenotypes. In the study, about 150 TCR beta chains were listed as associated with cytomegalovirus. The classifier was reported to diagnose cytomegalovirus status with high specificity and sensitivity in both the original cohort and the validation cohort. In a later analysis, TCRs clustered in the first cohort were found to also tend to co-occur in the 120 validation repertoires, with approximately 94% of cluster scores above 0. A later analysis had no HLA typing for the validation cohort, so co-occurrence there was scored across all 110 or so repertoires. In vitro tests confirmed that a few of the cytomegalovirus-associated TCR beta chains recognize cytomegalovirus antigens.

Library prep was done by the immunoSEQ multiplex PCR assay. Processing in the source paper ran as follows. A statistical classification framework was built for diagnosing cytomegalovirus status from the catalog of TCR beta chain sequences. TCRdb limited this immuneACCESS table to in-frame rearrangements with V and J called. A share of clones is missing; checked studies link under half to unresolved V genes, and the rest is unexplained. V and J calls and clone size are copied from that table; D and trimming were computed from the DNA. Here the sample has about 150,000 clones; 70% to 90% occur a single time. The leading ten clones occupy around 2.1% of the sample. The receptor was derived from a human donor in good health. The specimen sequenced was PBMCs.

The CDR3 protein: CASSDLRRQGKNEQFF. DNA sequence: TGTGCCAGCAGCGATCTGCGGAGACAGGGTAAAAATGAGCAGTTCTTC. Rearrangement joined TRBV11-2 to TRBJ2-1; TRBD1 fits 7 bases in the junction. CDR1 and CDR2 (SGHAT, FQNNGV) derive from the germline V gene. The germline V end is reduced by 5 bases and the J end by 7 bases; junction bases left unmatched: 14. From the cysteine through the phenylalanine, the CDR3 covers 16 amino acids. The CDR3 DNA has 48 bases and is translated from base 1.